A single sample gave rise to the 8 T cell receptor beta chains below, sequenced in a study of shared clonotypes between healthy human individuals. The assay was immunoSEQ multiplex PCR, and TCRdb's table has in-frame clones only and misses some. The top ten hold 11% of the sample, which has more than 200,000 clones, 50% to 80% seen once. Specimen: memory CD4+ T cells sorted from blood. Subset defined: CD45RA-negative fraction. The receptors were gathered from a man aged 30 to 39 in good health.

The chain has TRBV27 and TRBJ2-6; D not certain. The CDR3 sequence is 14 residues long. V gave up 5 bases and J gave up 6 bases, with 11 bases separating them. CDR1 and CDR2 from the germline V gene are MNHEY and SMNVEV (reference sequence). In DNA form, the CDR3 reads TGTGCCAGCAGTCCTTCCCGTGTGGCCAACGTCCTGACTTTC. Protein: CASSPSRVANVLTF.

The DNA of the CDR3 is TGTGCCAGCAGCGATCCTCGACGAACAGAGAACTATGGCTACACCTTC. This sequence encodes CASSDPRRTENYGYTF. The chain joins TRBV7-9 to TRBJ1-2; D is uncertain. CDR3 length: 16 amino acids. Germline CDR1 and CDR2: SEHNR and FQNEAQ (reference sequence). V was clipped by 5 bases and J by 2 bases, with 18 bases between them.

The rearrangement links TRBV10-3 to TRBJ2-5, with D uncertain. The length of the CDR3 is 13 residues. Per germline, CDR1 ENHRY and CDR2 SYGVKD. V was trimmed by 4 bases and J by 3 bases, leaving 9 bases between them. The CDR3 loop reads CAISVNREETQYF. In DNA form, the CDR3 reads TGTGCCATCAGTGTTAACCGCGAAGAGACCCAGTACTTC.

This rearrangement joins TRBV4-1 to TRBJ2-7, with 8 bases fitting TRBD2. CDR3 length equals 15 residues. The germline CDR1 and CDR2 sequences are MGHRA and YSYEKL. Unmatched junction bases numbered 10, after V lost 1 base and J lost 8 bases. Written as DNA, the CDR3 is TGCGCCAGCAGCCAAGGGACTAGCTACCACTCCCAGCAGTACTTC. Its protein product is CASSQGTSYHSQQYF.

The chain joins TRBV28 to TRBJ1-4, with 9 bases that match TRBD1. The CDR3 covers 16 residues. Trimming cost V 5 bases and J 8 bases; bases outside gene matches: 12. CDR1 is MDHEN and CDR2 is SYDVKM in the germline V gene. CDR3 DNA sequence: TGTGCCAGCAGTCCGGACAGGGGTAGGGCAAGCGAAAAACTGTTTTTT. This codes for CASSPDRGRASEKLFF.

This chain uses TRBV5-1 with TRBJ2-1, with 11 bases fitting TRBD2. This CDR3 comprises 16 residues. Germline V gene sequence: CDR1 SGHRS, CDR2 YFSETQ. Losses at the gene ends were 3 bases for V and 5 bases for J; bases not matched to a gene: 7. The chain's CDR3 is CASSSTGLAANNEQFF. The CDR3 DNA is TGCGCCAGCAGCTCCACGGGACTAGCGGCTAACAATGAGCAGTTCTTC. Variable domain in full (rest from reference TRBV5-1 and TRBJ2-1): KAGVTQTPRYLIKTRGQQVTLSCSPISGHRSVSWYQQTPGQGLQFLFEYFSETQRNKGNFPGRFSGRQFSNSRSEMNVSTLELGDSALYLCASSSTGLAANNEQFFGPGTRLTVL.

The CDR3 DNA is TGTGCCAGCACTGATCCGGTGGGCGAAAAACTGTTTTTT. Its translation is CASTDPVGEKLFF. The rearrangement uses TRBV6-4 and TRBJ1-4; D not certain. Germline V gives CDR1 MRHNA, CDR2 SNTAGT. This CDR3 spans 13 amino acids. Between the trimmed V and J ends, which lost 7 bases and 8 bases, there was a span of 14 bases.

This sequence joins TRBV4-3 and TRBJ1-4; D ambiguous. The CDR3 sequence is 18 residues long. CDR1 and CDR2 (germline): LGHNA, YSLEER. The V end was cut by 1 base, the J end by 0 bases, with 15 bases between. CDR3 nucleotide sequence: TGCGCCAGCAGCCAAGGTTACGGATCATCCGCAACTAATGAAAAACTGTTTTTT. Translated, it gives CASSQGYGSSATNEKLFF.